These 17 T cell receptor beta chains were sequenced from one sample in a study of early T cells in non-severe SARS-CoV-2 infection. From the 5' RACE reads, TCRdb called clonotypes with MiXCR, one entry per CDR3 protein. Found here are some 67,000 distinct CDR3 sequences, under 15% of them singletons; the top ten hold 5.2%. The sample taken for sequencing was whole blood. The receptors were sampled from an adult who was a healthcare worker with PCR-confirmed SARS-CoV-2 infection or an uninfected control (not recorded which).

This clonotype was seen repeatedly, ten times or more. The chain combines TRBV7-9 with TRBJ1-2; tentatively, D is TRBD1 (6 bases). Germline CDR1 is SEHNR and CDR2 is FQNEAQ (reference sequence). V gave up 5 bases and J gave up 0 bases, with 13 bases separating them. There are 15 residues in the CDR3. CDR3 residues: CASSMRTETNYGYTF. In DNA form, the CDR3 reads TGTGCCAGCAGCATGCGGACAGAGACTAACTATGGCTACACCTTC.

This chain uses TRBV19 with TRBJ1-6; no firm D call. Per germline, CDR1 LNHDA and CDR2 SQIVND (reference sequence). The CDR3 length is 14 residues. The V gene lost 7 bases and the J gene lost 7 bases, with 14 bases spanning the gap. The CDR3 sequence: CASKLADANSPLHF. The CDR3 DNA reads TGTGCCAGTAAATTAGCAGATGCAAATTCACCCCTCCACTTT. The complete variable domain, with remaining parts taken from reference TRBV19 and TRBJ1-6, reads DGGITQSPKYLFRKEGQNVTLSCEQNLNHDAMYWYRQDPGQGLRLIYYSQIVNDFQKGDIAEGYSVSREKKESFPLTVTSAQKNPTAFYLCASKLADANSPLHFGNGTRLTVT.

This clonotype was seen a few times. The V gene is TRBV29-1, the J gene TRBJ2-7, with 7 bases that match TRBD1. The CDR3 loop spans 13 amino acids. Trimming cost V 2 bases and J 3 bases; bases outside gene matches: 4. The V gene's germline CDR1 is SQVTM and CDR2 ANQGSEA. CDR3 sequence (DNA): TGCAGCGTTGAACCGACAGGGCACTACGAGCAGTACTTC. Its translation: CSVEPTGHYEQYF.

This clonotype was detected many times. The chain uses TRBV7-9 and TRBJ1-3, with 7 bases aligning to TRBD1. The CDR3 consists of 15 residues. Trimming removed 5 bases from V and 4 bases from J; junction bases left unmatched: 8. Per the germline V gene, CDR1 is SEHNR and CDR2 is FQNEAQ (reference sequence). CDR3: CASSPWTGSGNTIYF. CDR3 sequence (DNA): TGTGCCAGCAGCCCTTGGACAGGATCCGGAAACACCATATATTTT.

The rearrangement joins TRBV12-3 or TRBV12-4 to TRBJ1-4; D remains ambiguous. V lost 10 bases to trimming and J lost 4 bases, with 10 bases between them. There are 12 residues in the CDR3. CDR3 amino acids: CATTWGNEKLFF. The CDR3 DNA reads as TGTGCCACCACGTGGGGTAATGAAAAACTGTTTTTT.

The J gene is TRBJ2-7, the V gene TRBV29-1; D is possibly TRBD2 (5 bases). CDR1 is SQVTM, CDR2 ANQGSEA, per germline. The CDR3 contains 9 residues. CDR3 nucleotide sequence: TGCAGCGTTGAGGACTCCATTAAAGTC. It is translated as CSVEDSIKV.

In this sample, this clonotype turned up many times. The V call is TRBV20-1, the J call TRBJ2-5; D is unresolved. Per the germline V gene, CDR1 is DFQATT and CDR2 is SNEGSKA (reference sequence). The CDR3 is made up of 11 amino acids. Deletions cut 6 bases from V and 3 bases from J, with 8 bases between. The CDR3: CSATAEETQYF. The DNA of the CDR3 is TGCAGTGCGACGGCAGAAGAGACCCAGTACTTC.

This clonotype was seen a handful of times. The gene calls are TRBV7-2 and TRBJ2-7, with D hard to call. The CDR3 runs 13 residues. Germline V CDR1 and CDR2: SGHTA, FQGNSA. V lost 2 bases and J lost 6, with 11 bases in between. CDR3 coding DNA: TGTGCCAGCAGCTTATTTCCAGCAAGCGAGCAGTACTTC. It is translated as CASSLFPASEQYF.

The chain uses TRBV24-1 and TRBJ2-2, with D hard to call. Deletions cut 3 bases from V and 8 bases from J, with 9 bases between. The CDR3 runs to 13 residues. Germline V gives CDR1 KGHDR, CDR2 SFDVKD. For the CDR3, the DNA is TGTGCCACCAGTGATCCCTCTCTAGGGGAGCTGTTTTTT. This sequence encodes CATSDPSLGELFF.

This clonotype was seen ten or more times. V is TRBV20-1 and J is TRBJ2-3; 8 nucleotides align to TRBD1. Germline trimming cut 5 bases from V and 4 bases from J; bases unmatched to any gene: 11. Germline-derived CDR1 and CDR2 are DFQATT and SNEGSKA (reference sequence). There are 15 residues in the CDR3. The CDR3 nucleotides are TGCAGTGCTCCCAAACCGCGGACAGGGTCAGATACGCAGTATTTT. The encoded protein is CSAPKPRTGSDTQYF.

This clonotype was detected ten times or more. The genes are TRBV4-1 and TRBJ2-1, with 9 bases fitting TRBD2. J gave up 9 bases and V 0 bases, and 12 bases lay outside the gene matches. The CDR3 loop spans 17 amino acids. Looked up from germline, CDR1 is MGHRA and CDR2 is YSYEKL. The CDR3 sequence: CASSQESGLAGKVEQFF. CDR3 DNA sequence: TGCGCCAGCAGCCAAGAAAGCGGTCTAGCGGGGAAGGTTGAGCAGTTCTTC.

This clonotype showed up many times. The chain has TRBV20-1 and TRBJ2-5, with 8 bases fitting TRBD1. The germline V gene encodes CDR1 DFQATT and CDR2 SNEGSKA (reference sequence). CDR3 length equals 13 residues. The J segment lost 5 bases and the V segment lost 3 bases, leaving 5 bases of the junction unmatched. CDR3 sequence (DNA): TGCAGTGCTAGCGACAGGGGAGGCGAGACCCAGTACTTC. It is translated as CSASDRGGETQYF.

In its sample, this clonotype was seen many times. The gene calls are TRBV12-3 or TRBV12-4 and TRBJ2-7, with a weak D call TRBD2 (6 bases). The V end was cut by 3 bases, the J end by 4 bases, with 19 bases between. The CDR3 loop spans 16 amino acids. The CDR3 is CASSLGRTNLGYEQYF. The CDR3 coding sequence is TGTGCCAGCAGTTTGGGACGGACTAACTTAGGGTACGAGCAGTACTTC.

This chain uses TRBV7-9 with TRBJ2-3; 8 nucleotides agree with TRBD2. This CDR3 region has 15 residues. Trimming cost V 1 base and J 5 bases; bases outside gene matches: 5. Per the germline V gene, CDR1 is SEHNR and CDR2 is FQNEAQ (reference sequence). The CDR3 region is CASSLGAGAGDTQYF. The DNA for the CDR3 is TGTGCCAGCAGCTTAGGAGCGGGAGCGGGAGATACGCAGTATTTT.

There are a few counts of this clonotype. V usage is TRBV6-5 and J usage is TRBJ1-5, with D possibly TRBD1 on 5 matching bases. Between the trimmed V and J ends, which lost 8 bases and 2 bases, there was a span of 13 bases. Germline V CDR1 and CDR2: MNHEY, SVGAGI. CDR3 size: 14 residues. The CDR3: CASSLLGGNQPQHF. CDR3 nucleotides: TGTGCCAGCTCCCTCTTGGGGGGCAATCAGCCCCAGCATTTT.

There are many counts of this clonotype. V and J are TRBV7-2 and TRBJ2-1, with TRBD2 matching 10 bases. The CDR3 totals 16 residues. Germline V gene data show CDR1 as SGHTA and CDR2 as FQGNSA. With V trimmed by 1 base and J by 3 bases, 3 bases remained unmatched. The CDR3 loop is CASSLGGTSVYNEQFF. The CDR3, as DNA: TGTGCCAGCAGCTTAGGAGGGACTAGCGTCTACAATGAGCAGTTCTTC.

The chain carries TRBV20-1 and TRBJ2-1, with D hard to call. CDR3 size: 13 residues. V was shortened by 5 bases and J by 4 bases, with 12 bases between the two germline ends. Germline V gene data show CDR1 as DFQATT and CDR2 as SNEGSKA (reference sequence). The CDR3 reads CSAVVVSYNEQFF. The CDR3 nucleotides read TGCAGTGCTGTGGTTGTGAGTTACAATGAGCAGTTCTTC.